The 8 T cell receptor beta chains reported below all come from one sample, sequenced in a study of shared clonotypes between healthy human individuals. Method: immunoSEQ multiplex PCR; TCRdb's copy keeps in-frame clones and lacks some. Among roughly 2.5 million clones listed, approximately 94% were seen once. The sequencing input was naive CD4+ T cells sorted from blood. Specified subset: CD45RA+ positively selected. These TCRs come from a young man in good health.

V usage is TRBV5-6 and J usage is TRBJ2-5, with D unclear. The CDR3 is made up of 14 amino acids. V was cut by 5 bases and J by 0 bases, with 11 bases left in between. Per the germline V gene, CDR1 is SGHDT and CDR2 is YYEEEE. The CDR3 bases are TGTGCCAGCAGGCCAGGACGGAACCAAGAGACCCAGTACTTC. This encodes CASRPGRNQETQYF.

The V gene is TRBV7-9, the J gene TRBJ1-4; D gene unclear. V was trimmed by 5 bases and J by 5 bases, leaving 6 bases between them. Germline CDR1 and CDR2: SEHNR and FQNEAQ (reference sequence). The CDR3 runs to 12 residues. CDR3 DNA: TGTGCCAGCAGCGCGGAAAATGAAAAACTGTTTTTT. Translated: CASSAENEKLFF.

The J gene is TRBJ2-1, the V gene TRBV11-2; possibly TRBD1 or TRBD2 for D (5 bases each). The V gene lost 5 bases and the J gene lost 12 bases, with 14 bases spanning the gap. This CDR3 is 12 amino acids long. Germline assignment: CDR1 SGHAT and CDR2 FQNNGV. The CDR3 coding sequence is TGTGCCAGCAGCCCCGACAAGGGACCGCAGTTCTTC. It specifies CASSPDKGPQFF.

This rearrangement joins TRBV11-2 to TRBJ2-5, with 11 nucleotides matching TRBD1. CDR1 is SGHAT, CDR2 FQNNGV, per germline. J was trimmed by 5 bases and V by 3 bases; bases with no gene match: 8. This CDR3 contains 16 residues. The CDR3 DNA sequence: TGTGCCAGCAGCTTCCTAGGACAGGGGGCGGGGGAGACCCAGTACTTC. Residues: CASSFLGQGAGETQYF.

The chain couples TRBV2 to TRBJ2-2, with unresolved D. The CDR3 extends over 14 amino acids. Per germline, CDR1 SNHLY and CDR2 FYNNEI. The V end lost 8 bases, the J end lost 3 bases, and 13 bases lay between the germline ends. CDR3 sequence reads: CASYGRLDTGELFF. The CDR3 region has the DNA TGTGCCAGCTATGGCAGGTTGGACACCGGGGAGCTGTTTTTT.

V is TRBV7-9 and J is TRBJ1-4; 9 bases line up with TRBD1. The J segment lost 5 bases and the V segment lost 2 bases, leaving 9 bases of the junction unmatched. CDR1 SEHNR and CDR2 FQNEAQ come from the germline V gene (reference sequence). The CDR3 loop spans 17 amino acids. The CDR3 DNA is TGTGCCAGCAGCTTAAAGGAGGGGACAGGGCTGAATGAAAAACTGTTTTTT. This codes for CASSLKEGTGLNEKLFF.

This clone was seen more than once but under ten times. The rearrangement uses TRBV29-1 and TRBJ1-1, with 7 bases that match TRBD1. CDR3 length equals 13 residues. J lost 2 bases, V lost 6 bases, and 6 bases had no gene match. Germline V gene lookup returns CDR1 SQVTM and CDR2 ANQGSEA. The CDR3 coding sequence is TGCAGCGTCGGGACAGAGGGAAACACTGAAGCTTTCTTT. Protein: CSVGTEGNTEAFF.

The chain links TRBV5-1 to TRBJ2-3, with 13 nucleotides matching TRBD2. V dropped 3 bases and J dropped 1; count of bases not matched to a gene: 8. Per germline, CDR1 SGHRS and CDR2 YFSETQ. The CDR3 is made up of 18 amino acids. In DNA form, the CDR3 reads TGCGCCAGCAGCTCGAGGACTAGCGGGGGCTTGGGCACAGATACGCAGTATTTT. The encoded protein is CASSSRTSGGLGTDTQYF. Based on the CDR3 plus reference TRBV5-1 and TRBJ2-3, the full variable domain is KAGVTQTPRYLIKTRGQQVTLSCSPISGHRSVSWYQQTPGQGLQFLFEYFSETQRNKGNFPGRFSGRQFSNSRSEMNVSTLELGDSALYLCASSSRTSGGLGTDTQYFGPGTRLTVL.